This T cell receptor (beta chain) was documented in a study of cytomegalovirus exposure and HLA in healthy donors. In this sample, this clone turned up once. Its antigen is still unknown. Nominal health characterized the donors when sampled, though unrecorded immune exposures were likely. Primers for the PCR totalled 60 Vbeta and 13 Jbeta. Clones were sequenced by immunoSEQ multiplex PCR, and TCRdb holds only the in-frame ones, with some missing. The data hold 150,000 or so clones, with roughly 79% observed a single time. Points from the study as a whole: The authors judged a highly shared variant cluster likely a sequencing artifact.

The clonotype was recovered from a woman aged 18 to 35 in good health and CMV-seropositive. Source material: PBMCs.

The DNA of the CDR3 is TGTGCCATCAGCGTGACAGGGACTGGAAACACCATATATTTT. This translates into CAISVTGTGNTIYF. The chain employs TRBV10-3 and TRBJ1-3; 7 bases fit TRBD1. This CDR3 contains 14 residues. Trimming removed 6 bases from V and 2 bases from J; junction bases left unmatched: 4. CDR1 ENHRY and CDR2 SYGVKD come from the germline V gene.